Listed below are T cell receptor beta chains from one sample, sequenced in a study of cytomegalovirus exposure and HLA in healthy donors. Clones were read by immunoSEQ multiplex PCR, and TCRdb kept only the in-frame ones, dropping some. The sample has about 120,000 clones, roughly 90% seen once. The specimen was PBMCs. Receptors originate from a woman under 30 in good health and CMV-seronegative. Both conserved end residues are trimmed from each CDR3.

v_call | cdr3_aa
TRBV6-1 | ASSEWGGSSYEQY
TRBV30 | AWSRGGNYGYT
TRBV6-5 | ASRDRYSGLEQY
TRBV1 | TSSQGDRGYTEAF
TRBV29-1 | SVASSSGSSYEQY
TRBV19 | ASSSGDTQY
TRBV9 | ASSVGTSYEQY
TRBV4-1 | ASRFRDRYNEQF
TRBV5-6 | ASSFGDTNTEAF
TRBV5-1 | ASSLGASGGQETQY
TRBV6-1 | ASSEFRYNEQF
TRBV5-1 | ASSLGQGASYGYT
TRBV27 | ASSSDRAAYEQY
TRBV29-1 | SVDSSGSVYEQY
TRBV6-5 | ASSYRGGYEQY
TRBV27 | ASSSWTSGSYEQY
TRBV4-1 | ASSGSLQAGDTQY
TRBV19 | ASSIGQVNQPQH
TRBV19 | ASSITAGGITDTQY
TRBV5-6 | ASSFGGQGRSYEQY
TRBV27 | ASSLSQGRWVNEQF
TRBV9 | ASSISFGEAKNIQY
TRBV19 | ASSFRGSNQPQH
TRBV5-1 | ASSLGSAGYGQY
TRBV18 | ASSPPPGQGGNEQF
TRBV5-1 | ASSSGWRGSYNEQF
TRBV5-4 | ASSLATRLAANEQY
TRBV4-2 | ASSQDLGGILDTEAF
TRBV29-1 | SVHGLASTDTQY
TRBV7-9 | ASSSVEDEQF
TRBV2 | ASSSEAGGTEAF
TRBV9 | ASSVGLAGTSYNEQF
TRBV5-6 | ASSSGWGSNQPQH
TRBV21-1 | ASQTREPPPGELF
TRBV25-1 | ASSESTSSNQPQH
TRBV28 | ASSFRQSTDTQY
TRBV2 | ASRTSGNTDTQY
TRBV5-1 | ASSPGTSIETQY
TRBV20-1 | SARDTNEQY
TRBV7-9 | ASSLDRDRRISYEQY
TRBV7-9 | ASSTQGWEQY
TRBV11-2 | ASSTGLYEQY
TRBV7-2 | ASSPGLAGAYEQY
TRBV9 | ASSPHGKAGGPAELADTQY
TRBV5-1 | ASSFGDSLYYEQY
TRBV6-5 | ASSATVSGANVLT
TRBV15 | ATSRGGLAGATSYEQY
TRBV18 | ASSETSGSPDTQY
TRBV27 | ASSLLADNEQF
TRBV2 | ARGTGRTEAF
TRBV27 | ASTRQGDPETQY
TRBV15 | ATTGTGNYGYT
TRBV19 | ASSISGLGYEQY
TRBV10-3 | AISALAGGGEQY
TRBV7-9 | ASSVGTGTDRDEQY
TRBV10-2 | ASSEPGQGYTEAF
TRBV19 | ATEQGLTEAF